The rows below give T cell receptor beta chains drawn from one sample of a study of cytomegalovirus exposure and HLA in healthy donors. Measured with immunoSEQ multiplex PCR; TCRdb has only the in-frame clones, and not every one. This sample has more than 95,000 clones; approximately 78% occur once, and the top ten carry 1.5% to 2%. Sequencing was performed on PBMCs. The receptors come from a middle-aged woman in good health and CMV-seronegative. Both conserved end residues are part of each CDR3. The order of the fields is D gene, V gene, J gene, clone size, CDR3 length, CDR3 DNA, CDR3 protein. A D gene is named only where the DNA matches it firmly. Where a row states a size, it is once, few, many or the class of an expanded clone; other rows omit it.

D gene: TRBD1; V gene: TRBV7-8; J gene: TRBJ1-2; clone size: -; CDR3 length: 14; CDR3 DNA: TGTGCCAGCAGCGCGGGACAGCGACGGGTCGGCTACACCTTC; CDR3 protein: CASSAGQRRVGYTF
D gene: TRBD1; V gene: TRBV7-3; J gene: TRBJ1-2; clone size: -; CDR3 length: 15; CDR3 DNA: TGTGCCAGCAGCTCATCCGTGGGACAGGGCTATGGCTACACCTTC; CDR3 protein: CASSSSVGQGYGYTF
D gene: -; V gene: TRBV4-1; J gene: TRBJ2-7; clone size: -; CDR3 length: 15; CDR3 DNA: TGCGCCAGCAGCCAAGCTACTAGTGCTGGGTACGAGCAGTACTTC; CDR3 protein: CASSQATSAGYEQYF
D gene: TRBD1; V gene: TRBV11-3; J gene: TRBJ2-2; clone size: -; CDR3 length: 14; CDR3 DNA: TGTGCCAAAAAGACAGGGGGGGACACCGGGGAGCTGTTTTTT; CDR3 protein: CAKKTGGDTGELFF
D gene: TRBD1; V gene: TRBV28; J gene: TRBJ1-5; clone size: -; CDR3 length: 15; CDR3 DNA: TGTGCCAGCAGTTTGGCGGCAGGGGGTTATCAGCCCCAGCATTTT; CDR3 protein: CASSLAAGGYQPQHF
D gene: -; V gene: TRBV2; J gene: TRBJ2-3; clone size: -; CDR3 length: 13; CDR3 DNA: TGTGCCAGCAATTGGGGCCCCACAGATACGCAGTATTTT; CDR3 protein: CASNWGPTDTQYF
D gene: -; V gene: TRBV7-9; J gene: TRBJ2-5; clone size: few; CDR3 length: 12; CDR3 DNA: TGTGCCAGCAGCCCAAACCAAGAGACCCAGTACTTC; CDR3 protein: CASSPNQETQYF
D gene: -; V gene: TRBV7-8; J gene: TRBJ1-5; clone size: -; CDR3 length: 14; CDR3 DNA: TGTGCCAGCAGCCCAGGGTACGGCAATCAGCCCCAGCATTTT; CDR3 protein: CASSPGYGNQPQHF
D gene: -; V gene: TRBV5-4; J gene: TRBJ1-2; clone size: -; CDR3 length: 11; CDR3 DNA: TGTGCCAGCCGGGGAGGTGGAGGCTACACCTTC; CDR3 protein: CASRGGGGYTF
D gene: -; V gene: TRBV27; J gene: TRBJ2-6; clone size: -; CDR3 length: 13; CDR3 DNA: TGTGCCAGCAGGGGCGTTGGGGCCAACGTCCTGACTTTC; CDR3 protein: CASRGVGANVLTF
D gene: TRBD1; V gene: TRBV9; J gene: TRBJ2-3; clone size: -; CDR3 length: 15; CDR3 DNA: TGTGCCAGCAGCCCGTGGACAGGGGGCACAGATACGCAGTATTTT; CDR3 protein: CASSPWTGGTDTQYF
D gene: TRBD2; V gene: TRBV6-4; J gene: TRBJ2-1; clone size: -; CDR3 length: 20; CDR3 DNA: TGTGCCAGCAGTGAAAGGAGCACAGGGGGACTAGCGGGAGGATCCAATGAGCAGTTCTTC; CDR3 protein: CASSERSTGGLAGGSNEQFF
D gene: -; V gene: TRBV27; J gene: TRBJ2-1; clone size: -; CDR3 length: 16; CDR3 DNA: TGTGCCAGCAGTACCTTGGGCGGGACCGCCTACAATGAGCAGTTCTTC; CDR3 protein: CASSTLGGTAYNEQFF
D gene: -; V gene: TRBV2; J gene: TRBJ2-7; clone size: -; CDR3 length: 13; CDR3 DNA: TGTGCCAGCAGTGAAGAACTATCCTACGAGCAGTACTTC; CDR3 protein: CASSEELSYEQYF
D gene: TRBD2; V gene: TRBV6-5; J gene: TRBJ2-2; clone size: -; CDR3 length: 15; CDR3 DNA: TGTGCCAGCAGTTATGGGAGGGCTGGCACCGGGGAGCTGTTTTTT; CDR3 protein: CASSYGRAGTGELFF
D gene: TRBD2; V gene: TRBV4-2; J gene: TRBJ2-4; clone size: -; CDR3 length: 16; CDR3 DNA: TGTGCCAGCAGCCAAGAGGGACTAGCGTCCAAAAACATTCAGTACTTC; CDR3 protein: CASSQEGLASKNIQYF
D gene: TRBD1; V gene: TRBV6-1; J gene: TRBJ2-1; clone size: -; CDR3 length: 13; CDR3 DNA: TGTGCCGGGGGGACAGGGACCTACAATGAGCAGTTCTTC; CDR3 protein: CAGGTGTYNEQFF
D gene: TRBD2; V gene: TRBV29-1; J gene: TRBJ2-5; clone size: -; CDR3 length: 16; CDR3 DNA: TGCAGCGTTGCCGCTAGCGGGAGGGCCTCTATTCAGACCCAGTACTTC; CDR3 protein: CSVAASGRASIQTQYF
D gene: TRBD2; V gene: TRBV7-6; J gene: TRBJ2-1; clone size: -; CDR3 length: 15; CDR3 DNA: TGTGCCAGCAGCTTACTCGCGGGAGAAGGCAATGAGCAGTTCTTC; CDR3 protein: CASSLLAGEGNEQFF
D gene: -; V gene: TRBV28; J gene: TRBJ2-1; clone size: -; CDR3 length: 15; CDR3 DNA: TGTGCCAGCAGTCCCCGGGACTGGGGGTACAATGAGCAGTTCTTC; CDR3 protein: CASSPRDWGYNEQFF
D gene: TRBD1; V gene: TRBV9; J gene: TRBJ1-3; clone size: -; CDR3 length: 15; CDR3 DNA: TGTGCCAGCAGCGTCCAGGGGACAGAAGGAAACACCATATATTTT; CDR3 protein: CASSVQGTEGNTIYF
D gene: -; V gene: TRBV7-9; J gene: TRBJ2-2; clone size: -; CDR3 length: 16; CDR3 DNA: TGTGCCAGCAGCTTACAGGCAGGGCCCCACACCGGGGAGCTGTTTTTT; CDR3 protein: CASSLQAGPHTGELFF
D gene: TRBD1; V gene: TRBV7-3; J gene: TRBJ2-7; clone size: -; CDR3 length: 14; CDR3 DNA: TGTGCCAGCAGCCCCGGACAGGGCCCCTACGAGCAGTACTTC; CDR3 protein: CASSPGQGPYEQYF
D gene: -; V gene: TRBV28; J gene: TRBJ1-2; clone size: -; CDR3 length: 11; CDR3 DNA: TGTGCCAGCAGTTCTCACGGTGGCTACACCTTC; CDR3 protein: CASSSHGGYTF
D gene: TRBD2; V gene: TRBV18; J gene: TRBJ2-1; clone size: -; CDR3 length: 16; CDR3 DNA: TGTGCCAGCTCACCAGGGGAGGGAGTAAGGTACAATGAGCAGTTCTTC; CDR3 protein: CASSPGEGVRYNEQFF
D gene: -; V gene: TRBV4-3; J gene: TRBJ1-2; clone size: -; CDR3 length: 13; CDR3 DNA: TGCGCCAGCAGCCAAGTGCCAGGGTATGGCTACACCTTC; CDR3 protein: CASSQVPGYGYTF
D gene: TRBD1; V gene: TRBV27; J gene: TRBJ2-1; clone size: -; CDR3 length: 14; CDR3 DNA: TGTGCCAGCAGTGACACGACAGGGCGCAATGAGCAGTTCTTC; CDR3 protein: CASSDTTGRNEQFF
D gene: TRBD1; V gene: TRBV6-5; J gene: TRBJ2-7; clone size: -; CDR3 length: 14; CDR3 DNA: TGTGCCAGCAGTTGGGGGACAGGGGACTACGAGCAGTACTTC; CDR3 protein: CASSWGTGDYEQYF
D gene: -; V gene: TRBV27; J gene: TRBJ2-7; clone size: -; CDR3 length: 15; CDR3 DNA: TGTGCCAGCAGCCATGCGGGGGCCTACTCCTACGAGCAGTACTTC; CDR3 protein: CASSHAGAYSYEQYF
D gene: TRBD1; V gene: TRBV5-6; J gene: TRBJ2-5; clone size: -; CDR3 length: 15; CDR3 DNA: TGTGCCAGCAGCTTGGACATGACAGGGGAAGAGACCCAGTACTTC; CDR3 protein: CASSLDMTGEETQYF
D gene: -; V gene: TRBV5-1; J gene: TRBJ1-5; clone size: -; CDR3 length: 15; CDR3 DNA: TGCGCCAGCAGACCCGACAGATATAGCAATCAGCCCCAGCATTTT; CDR3 protein: CASRPDRYSNQPQHF
D gene: -; V gene: TRBV7-9; J gene: TRBJ1-3; clone size: few; CDR3 length: 13; CDR3 DNA: TGTGCCAGCAGCTGGACACCTGGAAACACCATATATTTT; CDR3 protein: CASSWTPGNTIYF
D gene: -; V gene: TRBV27; J gene: TRBJ2-7; clone size: -; CDR3 length: 16; CDR3 DNA: TGTGCCAGCAGTCCAACCCCCATGGGGCCTTGGGACGAGCAGTACTTC; CDR3 protein: CASSPTPMGPWDEQYF
D gene: TRBD2; V gene: TRBV27; J gene: TRBJ2-7; clone size: few; CDR3 length: 14; CDR3 DNA: TGTGCCAGCAGAATTAGCGGGGACTCCTACGAGCAGTACTTC; CDR3 protein: CASRISGDSYEQYF
D gene: TRBD2; V gene: TRBV6-5; J gene: TRBJ2-7; clone size: -; CDR3 length: 13; CDR3 DNA: TGTGCCAGCAACGGGAGGGCCGGGTACGAGCAGTACTTC; CDR3 protein: CASNGRAGYEQYF
D gene: TRBD1; V gene: TRBV9; J gene: TRBJ1-2; clone size: -; CDR3 length: 17; CDR3 DNA: TGTGCCAGCAGCGGGGGGTGGGGGGAACAGGGGATCTATGGCTACACCTTC; CDR3 protein: CASSGGWGEQGIYGYTF
D gene: -; V gene: TRBV19; J gene: TRBJ2-2; clone size: -; CDR3 length: 14; CDR3 DNA: TGTGCCAGTAGGCCCGAGGGAGTAGTCCGGGAGCTGTTTTTT; CDR3 protein: CASRPEGVVRELFF
D gene: -; V gene: TRBV28; J gene: TRBJ1-1; clone size: -; CDR3 length: 12; CDR3 DNA: TGTGCCAGCAGTTTAACAGGGCTGATAGCTTTCTTT; CDR3 protein: CASSLTGLIAFF
D gene: TRBD1; V gene: TRBV6-5; J gene: TRBJ2-5; clone size: few; CDR3 length: 14; CDR3 DNA: TGTGCCAGCAGGGCGGCAGGGGGCGGGGAGACCCAGTACTTC; CDR3 protein: CASRAAGGGETQYF
D gene: -; V gene: TRBV21-1; J gene: TRBJ2-2; clone size: -; CDR3 length: 15; CDR3 DNA: TGTGCCAGCATCACACAACAACCAGGGACCGGGGAGCTGTTTTTT; CDR3 protein: CASITQQPGTGELFF
D gene: -; V gene: TRBV28; J gene: TRBJ2-3; clone size: -; CDR3 length: 14; CDR3 DNA: TGTGCTTCCCTCCCCCCAGGGGGGCGAGATACGCAGTATTTT; CDR3 protein: CASLPPGGRDTQYF
D gene: -; V gene: TRBV15; J gene: TRBJ1-4; clone size: -; CDR3 length: 13; CDR3 DNA: TGTGCCACCAGCAGGGGCGCTAATGAAAAACTGTTTTTT; CDR3 protein: CATSRGANEKLFF
D gene: TRBD2; V gene: TRBV28; J gene: TRBJ2-7; clone size: -; CDR3 length: 17; CDR3 DNA: TGTGCCAGCAGTCGGGGACTAGCGGGAGGGCCTGTCGGCGAGCAGTACTTC; CDR3 protein: CASSRGLAGGPVGEQYF
D gene: -; V gene: TRBV7-9; J gene: TRBJ1-2; clone size: -; CDR3 length: 13; CDR3 DNA: TGTGCCAGCAGCTTTAGGGGGGGTTGGGGCTACACCTTC; CDR3 protein: CASSFRGGWGYTF
D gene: TRBD1; V gene: TRBV28; J gene: TRBJ2-1; clone size: -; CDR3 length: 15; CDR3 DNA: TGTGCCAGCAGTTGGACAGGGAGAGACTACAATGAGCAGTTCTTC; CDR3 protein: CASSWTGRDYNEQFF
D gene: TRBD1; V gene: TRBV15; J gene: TRBJ1-1; clone size: -; CDR3 length: 14; CDR3 DNA: TGTGCCACCAGTCGCGACAGGGCGGGCACTGAAGCTTTCTTT; CDR3 protein: CATSRDRAGTEAFF
D gene: TRBD1; V gene: TRBV28; J gene: TRBJ2-3; clone size: -; CDR3 length: 16; CDR3 DNA: TGTGCCAGCCCCAAGGGGCAGGGGGCAGTCACAGATACGCAGTATTTT; CDR3 protein: CASPKGQGAVTDTQYF
D gene: TRBD2; V gene: TRBV2; J gene: TRBJ2-1; clone size: -; CDR3 length: 12; CDR3 DNA: TGTGCCAGCAGTGAAGCGCCCAGCGGGACGTTCTTC; CDR3 protein: CASSEAPSGTFF
D gene: -; V gene: TRBV19; J gene: TRBJ2-1; clone size: -; CDR3 length: 14; CDR3 DNA: TGTGCCAGTAGTGTTTTGGCGGCCCTCAATGAGCAGTTCTTC; CDR3 protein: CASSVLAALNEQFF
D gene: TRBD1; V gene: TRBV28; J gene: TRBJ2-3; clone size: few; CDR3 length: 14; CDR3 DNA: TGTGCCAGCGTTAGGACAGGGGGCACAGATACGCAGTATTTT; CDR3 protein: CASVRTGGTDTQYF
D gene: TRBD1; V gene: TRBV19; J gene: TRBJ1-5; clone size: -; CDR3 length: 16; CDR3 DNA: TGTGCCAGTACCTCCGGGACAGGGGGCTTCGGGCAGCCCCAGCATTTT; CDR3 protein: CASTSGTGGFGQPQHF
D gene: TRBD2; V gene: TRBV7-9; J gene: TRBJ2-5; clone size: -; CDR3 length: 19; CDR3 DNA: TGTGCCAGCAGCTTAGCTGGTGGACTAGCGGGAGCAAAGCAAGAGACCCAGTACTTC; CDR3 protein: CASSLAGGLAGAKQETQYF
D gene: TRBD2; V gene: TRBV2; J gene: TRBJ2-1; clone size: -; CDR3 length: 15; CDR3 DNA: TGTGCCAGCAGTGAAGAGACTAGCGGGAACAATGAGCAGTTCTTC; CDR3 protein: CASSEETSGNNEQFF
D gene: TRBD2; V gene: TRBV19; J gene: TRBJ2-1; clone size: -; CDR3 length: 17; CDR3 DNA: TGTGCCAGTAGTAGGGGACTAGCGGGCAGCTCCTACAATGAGCAGTTCTTC; CDR3 protein: CASSRGLAGSSYNEQFF
D gene: TRBD1; V gene: TRBV6-6; J gene: TRBJ1-1; clone size: -; CDR3 length: 12; CDR3 DNA: TGTGCCAGCAGTTTGGACAGGGTGAGAGCTTTCTTT; CDR3 protein: CASSLDRVRAFF
D gene: TRBD1; V gene: TRBV7-9; J gene: TRBJ2-5; clone size: once; CDR3 length: 14; CDR3 DNA: TGTGCCAGCAGCCTGGGACAGCACCAAGAGACCCAGTACTTC; CDR3 protein: CASSLGQHQETQYF
D gene: -; V gene: TRBV9; J gene: TRBJ2-7; clone size: -; CDR3 length: 15; CDR3 DNA: TGTGCCAGCAGCGTAGGTACTACCACGGGCTACGAGCAGTACTTC; CDR3 protein: CASSVGTTTGYEQYF
D gene: -; V gene: TRBV5-6; J gene: TRBJ1-4; clone size: -; CDR3 length: 15; CDR3 DNA: TGTGCCAGCAGCTTGGGCGGGTCAACTAATGAAAAACTGTTTTTT; CDR3 protein: CASSLGGSTNEKLFF
D gene: -; V gene: TRBV4-3; J gene: TRBJ1-2; clone size: -; CDR3 length: 15; CDR3 DNA: TGCGCCAGCAGCCAAGATTGGGGGTCCGGGGGTGGCTACACCTTC; CDR3 protein: CASSQDWGSGGGYTF